This T cell receptor (beta chain) was found in a study of T cell responses to AZD1222 COVID-19 vaccine. To note about this clone: Its antigen is currently unknown.

General observations from the study: All repertoire sampling was performed exclusively after the peak T cell response.

The data were produced by immunoSEQ multiplex PCR, yet TCRdb's version contains in-frame clones alone and is incomplete. This table holds 120,000 to 150,000 clones, roughly 80% found once. Trimming shortened V by 4 bases and J by 0 bases, and 15 bases separated the two germline ends. CDR3 length: 16 residues. Germline V gene lookup returns CDR1 SGHNT and CDR2 YYREEE (reference sequence). Source: peripheral blood, taken on day 0 of MenACWY control vaccination. V gene TRBV5-4 combines with J gene TRBJ2-3; TRBD1 is a possible D gene (5 bases). This receptor was obtained from an adult in good health. The CDR3 coding sequence is TGTGCCAGCAGCGTGGCACAGGCCCGAAGCACAGATACGCAGTATTTT. Its protein is CASSVAQARSTDTQYF.